These 25 T cell receptor beta chains came from one sample sequenced in a study of shared clonotypes between healthy human individuals. TCRdb keeps only in-frame clones here, not all; method: immunoSEQ multiplex PCR. Of approximately 590,000 clones listed, over 95% are singletons. The naive CD8 fraction comprised CD45RO-negative cells positively selected for CCR7 and excluded terminally differentiated effector memory CD45RA+ cells. Sequencing used naive CD8+ T cells sorted from blood. The receptors were sampled from a woman younger than 45 in good health.

The genes are TRBV5-8 and TRBJ2-3; D perhaps matches TRBD1 (6 bases). This CDR3 has 15 amino acids. Germline lookup yields CDR1 SGHTS and CDR2 YDEGEE. Trimming left V 3 bases short and J 0 bases short, with 11 bases between. The CDR3 sequence: CASSYGQSSTDTQYF. The CDR3 DNA reads TGTGCCAGCAGCTATGGACAGTCAAGCACAGATACGCAGTATTTT.

This clone has a single count. This chain connects TRBV4-1 to TRBJ2-4; weak D call: TRBD2 (6 bases). Germline CDR1 and CDR2: MGHRA and YSYEKL. The CDR3 is 18 amino acids. The ends were cut back, 3 bases at V and 2 bases at J, with 20 bases in the middle. The CDR3 loop reads CASSHSKGTSKTKNIQYF. Here the CDR3 DNA reads TGCGCCAGCAGCCATTCCAAGGGGACTTCAAAGACCAAAAACATTCAGTACTTC.

This clone was counted a single time. The chain joins TRBV7-2 to TRBJ1-5, with unresolved D. Germline V gives CDR1 SGHTA, CDR2 FQGNSA. V gave up 2 bases and J gave up 4 bases, with 9 bases separating them. The CDR3 is 14 amino acids. CDR3 in DNA: TGTGCCAGCAGCTTATGGCAAACGAATCAGCCCCAGCATTTT. Translating it yields CASSLWQTNQPQHF.

This chain connects TRBV4-2 to TRBJ2-2, with D maybe TRBD2 (6 bases). Germline V gene lookup returns CDR1 LGHNA and CDR2 YNFKEQ. The CDR3 totals 17 residues. The germline V and J ends were trimmed by 0 bases and 4 bases, with 15 bases remaining between them. The CDR3 spells CASSQEEAGSVTGELFF. For the CDR3, the DNA is TGTGCCAGCAGCCAAGAAGAGGCGGGGTCGGTCACCGGGGAGCTGTTTTTT.

The chain has TRBV6-1 and TRBJ2-1, with D perhaps TRBD2 (6 bases). This CDR3 comprises 14 residues. Germline loops: CDR1 MNHNS, CDR2 SASEGT. Between the trimmed V and J ends, which lost 7 bases and 6 bases, there was a span of 16 bases. The CDR3 DNA reads TGTGCCAGCATCGAGCCGGGAGAGATCAATGAGCAGTTCTTC. Its protein is CASIEPGEINEQFF.

This chain links TRBV5-6 with TRBJ2-2, with D perhaps being TRBD1 or TRBD2 (5 bases each). The CDR3 loop spans 14 amino acids. CDR1 SGHDT and CDR2 YYEEEE come from the germline V gene. V lost 7 bases, J lost 4 bases, and 14 bases lay in between. The CDR3 is CASARGGRTGELFF. CDR3 coding DNA: TGTGCCAGCGCCCGGGGCGGTCGCACCGGGGAGCTGTTTTTT.

The chain uses TRBV6-5 and TRBJ1-3, with D unresolved. Looked up from germline, CDR1 is MNHEY and CDR2 is SVGAGI. This CDR3 comprises 12 residues. V was clipped by 9 bases and J by 0 bases, with 6 bases between them. The CDR3 nucleotides read TGTGCCAGTATAGACTCTGGAAACACCATATATTTT. Its translation is CASIDSGNTIYF.

The genes are TRBV7-9 and TRBJ2-3; D call uncertain. There are 13 residues in the CDR3. Deletions cut 1 base from V and 3 bases from J, with 5 bases between. Germline V lookup: CDR1 SEHNR, CDR2 FQNEAQ (reference sequence). The CDR3 region has the DNA TGTGCCAGCAGCTTAGACGGTACAGATACGCAGTATTTT. Residues: CASSLDGTDTQYF.

The chain links TRBV10-3 to TRBJ2-2; 8 nucleotides match TRBD2. The CDR3 length is 12 residues. The trim removed 11 bases at V and 3 bases at J, leaving 2 bases unmatched. From germline, CDR1 is ENHRY and CDR2 SYGVKD. CDR3: CAAAGDTGELFF. The CDR3 DNA sequence: TGTGCCGCAGCGGGAGACACCGGGGAGCTGTTTTTT.

This clone was counted a few times. The chain is built from TRBV13 and TRBJ2-7; a possible D gene is TRBD2 (5 bases). Trimming took off 5 bases at V and 5 bases at J, with 13 bases between the two ends. Germline V gene sequence: CDR1 PRHDT, CDR2 FYEKMQ (reference sequence). The CDR3 covers 13 residues. The DNA for the CDR3 is TGTGCCAGCAGCCCATCCCTCGGGAACGAGCAGTACTTC. Protein: CASSPSLGNEQYF.

The chain carries TRBV7-9 and TRBJ2-7, with 15 bases aligning to TRBD2. V lost 5 bases, J lost 4 bases, and 12 bases stayed unmatched. This CDR3 is 18 amino acids long. CDR1 is SEHNR and CDR2 is FQNEAQ in the germline V gene (reference sequence). CDR3 sequence: CASSPVPGLAGGKYEQYF. For the CDR3, the DNA is TGTGCCAGCAGCCCAGTCCCGGGACTAGCGGGAGGTAAATACGAGCAGTACTTC.

This chain connects TRBV19 to TRBJ2-5; maybe TRBD2 (6 bases). With the DNA end fitting TRBJ2-7 better, the J assignment may be wrong. From germline, CDR1 is LNHDA and CDR2 SQIVND (reference sequence). There are 14 residues in the CDR3. CDR3 bases: TGTGCCAGTAGTATCGGCGGGAAGTCCTACGAGCAGTACTTC. This sequence encodes CASSIGGKSYEQYF.

The chain links TRBV5-6 to TRBJ1-1; D unclear. The CDR3 loop spans 13 amino acids. Trimming removed 2 bases at V and 8 bases at J, with 13 bases between. The germline V gene has CDR1 SGHDT and CDR2 YYEEEE. The CDR3 sequence is CASSLGGPTEAFF. CDR3 DNA: TGTGCCAGCAGCTTAGGTGGTCCAACCGAAGCTTTCTTT.

V usage is TRBV10-1 and J usage is TRBJ2-2; TRBD2 aligns across 8 bases. Looked up from germline, CDR1 is WNHNN and CDR2 is SYGVQD (reference sequence). V dropped 9 bases and J dropped 3; count of bases not matched to a gene: 12. This CDR3 is built from 16 residues. The CDR3 loop reads CASSLQRELDTGELFF. In DNA, the CDR3 is TGCGCCAGTAGCTTGCAGCGGGAGCTCGACACCGGGGAGCTGTTTTTT.

CDR3 DNA sequence: TGTGCCAGCAGTTTGGGGACAGGGGTGCGAGGCTACACCTTC. This translates into CASSLGTGVRGYTF. This chain uses TRBV27 with TRBJ1-2, with TRBD1 identical over 10 bases. Trimming at V came to 3 bases and at J to 8 bases, leaving 6 bases not matched to a gene. The CDR3 covers 14 residues. CDR1 MNHEY and CDR2 SMNVEV come from the germline V gene (reference sequence).

This rearrangement joins TRBV7-9 to TRBJ1-2; the D gene is possibly TRBD1 (5 bases). V was trimmed by 5 bases and J by 6 bases, leaving 19 bases between them. The CDR3 has 15 residues. CDR1 is SEHNR and CDR2 is FQNEAQ in the germline V gene (reference sequence). DNA for the CDR3: TGTGCCAGCAGCAGCGACAGAGGGCTTGTTGATGGCTACACCTTC. This sequence encodes CASSSDRGLVDGYTF.

This rearrangement joins TRBV2 to TRBJ2-7; TRBD1 might be the D (5 bases). Germline assignment: CDR1 SNHLY and CDR2 FYNNEI. V was shortened by 9 bases and J by 0 bases, with 9 bases between the two germline ends. The CDR3 loop spans 12 amino acids. As DNA, the CDR3 is TGTGCCAGTGGACATAGCTCCTACGAGCAGTACTTC. Its protein product is CASGHSSYEQYF.

The gene calls are TRBV29-1 and TRBJ2-1, with 12 bases that match TRBD2. With V trimmed by 6 bases and J by 4 bases, 7 bases remained unmatched. Germline assignment: CDR1 SQVTM and CDR2 ANQGSEA. The CDR3 is made up of 15 amino acids. CDR3: CSVETSGSIYNEQFF. The CDR3 DNA reads as TGCAGCGTAGAGACTAGCGGGAGTATATACAATGAGCAGTTCTTC.

The V and J genes are TRBV5-6 and TRBJ1-1; a weak D match, TRBD1 (6 bases). CDR1 is SGHDT and CDR2 is YYEEEE in the germline V gene. The CDR3 consists of 14 residues. Trimming stripped 4 bases from V and 4 bases from J, with 14 bases between. CDR3 amino acids: CASSPTGSGTEAFF. As DNA, the CDR3 is TGTGCCAGCAGCCCTACAGGGTCCGGCACTGAAGCTTTCTTT.

The V and J genes are TRBV15 and TRBJ2-3; 8 positions match TRBD2. With 7 bases clipped from V and 1 base from J, the junction kept 19 bases outside the gene matches. Germline values: CDR1 LNHNV, CDR2 YYDKDF (reference sequence). This CDR3 has 19 amino acids. CDR3 nucleotide sequence: TGTGCCACCACAGACCCTACTAGCGGAGGTGGGAGTGGCACAGATACGCAGTATTTT. Its translation: CATTDPTSGGGSGTDTQYF.

The V call is TRBV13, the J call TRBJ2-2; 9 positions match TRBD2. CDR1 is PRHDT, CDR2 FYEKMQ, per germline (reference sequence). CDR3 size: 16 residues. After removal of 5 bases from V and 0 bases from J, the junction contained 4 bases not matched to a gene. CDR3 sequence (DNA): TGTGCCAGCAGCCGAACTAGCGGGTCGAACACCGGGGAGCTGTTTTTT. Residues: CASSRTSGSNTGELFF.

This chain uses TRBV27 with TRBJ2-7, with D possibly matching TRBD1 (6 bases). CDR3 length equals 15 residues. Trimming took 3 bases from V and 4 from J, leaving 16 bases between them. Germline values: CDR1 MNHEY, CDR2 SMNVEV (reference sequence). CDR3 loop: CASSFGGLNSYEQYF. In DNA form, the CDR3 reads TGTGCCAGCAGTTTTGGGGGCCTCAATTCGTACGAGCAGTACTTC.

This chain links TRBV15 with TRBJ2-3, with a weak D call TRBD2 (5 bases). The V and J ends lost 0 bases and 2 bases respectively, with 9 bases between them. This CDR3 region has 15 residues. Germline-derived CDR1 and CDR2 are LNHNV and YYDKDF (reference sequence). Here the CDR3 reads CATSRDLLDTDTQYF. Here the CDR3 DNA reads TGTGCCACCAGCAGAGATCTACTAGACACAGATACGCAGTATTTT.

The gene calls are TRBV6-6 and TRBJ2-7; the D is unclear. Per the germline V gene, CDR1 is MNHNY and CDR2 is SVGAGI (reference sequence). V was shortened by 2 bases and J by 2 bases, with 13 bases between the two germline ends. CDR3 length: 15 amino acids. CDR3 loop: CASSYTLGQAYEQYF. CDR3 DNA: TGTGCCAGCAGTTACACCCTGGGTCAGGCCTACGAGCAGTACTTC.

V is TRBV19 and J is TRBJ2-6; 8 bases map to TRBD1. The CDR3 totals 19 residues. The V gene end was trimmed by 6 bases and the J gene end by 0 bases; junction bases not matched to a gene: 13. The germline V gene encodes CDR1 LNHDA and CDR2 SQIVND (reference sequence). The CDR3 is CASSVIMGQVLSGANVLTF. The DNA of the CDR3 is TGTGCCAGTAGCGTGATCATGGGACAGGTCCTCTCTGGGGCCAACGTCCTGACTTTC.